This T cell receptor beta chain emerged from a study of T cells in Graves' hyperthyroidism and ophthalmopathy. This CDR3 has 14 residues. Per germline, CDR1 SGHRS and CDR2 YFSETQ. The junction had 4 bases not matched to a gene; V was cut back by 7 bases and J by 0 bases. The sample holds many counts of this clonotype. Its antigen is unknown. The study defined stable Graves' hyperthyroidism as no ophthalmopathy progression within 18 months. RNA transcripts yielded amplified TCR beta CDR3 regions. TCR CDR3 underwent first-round RT-PCR with the HTBI primer set. TCRdb reprocessed the multiplex PCR reads via MiXCR and lists one record per CDR3 protein. Among a few hundred thousand distinct CDR3 sequences listed, less than 20% were seen once. Study-wide points: Within blood appeared most thyroid clonotypes that had expanded above 0.001. Stable hyperthyroidism was told apart from ophthalmopathy by a model built on 13 V-J features. The model's output predicted ophthalmopathy at a median of about 6.5 months prior to onset.

J is TRBJ2-3 and V is TRBV5-1, with 8 bases identical to TRBD1. The clonotype was recovered from a woman aged 30 to 39 with Graves' hyperthyroidism. Sequencing was done on a sample of blood. The CDR3 protein is CASSRGPSTDTQYF. CDR3 DNA: TGCGCCAGCTCCAGGGGGCCTAGCACAGATACGCAGTATTTT.